This T cell receptor beta chain was captured by sequencing in a study of CD8 T cells in ankylosing spondylitis (TCRdb year 2017). In the study overall: T cell receptor beta repertoires were profiled in healthy donors and ankylosing spondylitis patients so that disease-linked TCR variants could be found. The full study cohort comprised 25 or so ankylosing spondylitis patients and 85 to 120 healthy donors. Peripheral blood was sampled, and synovial fluid was additionally collected from ankylosing spondylitis patients.

This clonotype was observed a few times. Which antigen it targets is not known. One base away there is no much larger clone; base qualities are not given. Instrument used: Illumina HiSeq 2500. Quantitative 5'-RACE with molecular barcodes was the method used to prepare the TCR beta libraries. Processing in the source paper ran as follows. To identify disease-linked TCR variants, a new computational method was used, one built on a probabilistic model of VDJ rearrangement. TCRdb itself trimmed the public reads at Q25 with fastp, ran MiXCR and retained productive beta chains. For every CDR3 protein sequence, its rows merge into one entry that carries the most common genes and DNA. The V and J calls were not made by the authors but by TCRdb's processing. The sample has roughly 190,000 distinct CDR3 sequences on record, more than 10% of them singletons. The ten largest account for approximately 17% of the sample.

Summary of the overall study and its limitations: Some TCR beta motif variants had previously been reported in synovial fluid and blood of reactive arthritis patients, which suggested common disease-initiation mechanisms. A TCR beta motif made up of about eight highly homologous amino acid variants appeared to be characteristic of blood from ankylosing spondylitis patients. The disease-linked clones showed a CD8+ phenotype and occurred at relatively low frequencies in peripheral blood. The disease-linked clones were reported as significantly enriched in matched synovial fluid samples from ankylosing spondylitis patients.

The CDR3 runs 14 amino acids, cysteine and phenylalanine included. Just CDR3 DNA is preserved here, 42 bases in frame from base 1. CDR1 and CDR2, looked up from the germline V gene (reference sequence), are MNHEY and SMNVEV. V is clipped by 6 bases and J by 2 bases, and the sequence between their germline boundaries is 14 bases long. This chain joins TRBV27 to TRBJ2-7; the D gene is perhaps TRBD1 or TRBD2, each of them matching over 5 bases. The specimen sequenced was blood, either unsorted or a sorted T cell fraction (not recorded which). The sequence was obtained from a male donor with ankylosing spondylitis or in good health (not recorded which). In nucleotide form, the sequence is TGTGCCAGCAGCTCCGGGACGATGGCCTACGAGCAGTACTTC. Its coded protein is CASSSGTMAYEQYF.